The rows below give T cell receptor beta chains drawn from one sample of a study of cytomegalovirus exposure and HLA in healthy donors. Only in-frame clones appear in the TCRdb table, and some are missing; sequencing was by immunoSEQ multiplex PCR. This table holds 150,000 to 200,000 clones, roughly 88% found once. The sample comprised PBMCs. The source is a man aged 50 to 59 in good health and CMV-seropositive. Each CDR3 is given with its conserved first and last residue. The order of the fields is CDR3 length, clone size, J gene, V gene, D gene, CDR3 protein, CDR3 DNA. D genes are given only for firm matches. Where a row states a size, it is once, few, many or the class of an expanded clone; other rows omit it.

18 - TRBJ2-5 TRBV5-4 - CASSLAGAGAGYQETQYF TGTGCCAGCAGCTTGGCGGGCGCGGGGGCCGGGTACCAAGAGACCCAGTACTTC
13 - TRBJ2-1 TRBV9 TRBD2 CASRDSGGSEQFF TGTGCCAGCAGGGATAGCGGGGGAAGTGAGCAGTTCTTC
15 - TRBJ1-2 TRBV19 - CASSMSDTGVYGYTF TGTGCCAGTAGTATGTCTGATACCGGGGTCTATGGCTACACCTTC
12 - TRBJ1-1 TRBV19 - CASSARSVVAFF TGTGCCAGTAGTGCCCGCTCGGTGGTGGCTTTCTTT
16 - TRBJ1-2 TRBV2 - CASTERGSQPNYGYTF TGTGCCAGCACCGAACGGGGGAGCCAACCCAACTATGGCTACACCTTC
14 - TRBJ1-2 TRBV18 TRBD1 CASSGQGDIGGYTF TGTGCCAGCTCGGGACAGGGGGATATTGGTGGCTACACCTTC
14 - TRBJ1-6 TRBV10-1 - CASSETTSGSPLHF TGCGCCAGCAGTGAGACCACGAGCGGATCACCCCTCCACTTT
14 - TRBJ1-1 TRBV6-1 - CASSEGQLNTEAFF TGTGCCAGCAGTGAAGGACAGCTGAACACTGAAGCTTTCTTT
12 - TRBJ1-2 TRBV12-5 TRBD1 CASGLMGQGYTF TGTGCTAGTGGTTTGATGGGACAGGGATACACCTTC
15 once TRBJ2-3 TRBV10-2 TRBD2 CASSDRGRVADTQYF TGCGCCAGCAGTGACCGCGGGAGGGTGGCAGATACGCAGTATTTT
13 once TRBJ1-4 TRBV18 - CASSPRGGEKLFF TGTGCCAGCTCACCACGGGGGGGCGAAAAACTGTTTTTT
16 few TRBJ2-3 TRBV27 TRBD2 CASSSGTSGWGDTQYF TGTGCCAGCAGTTCGGGGACTAGCGGGTGGGGGGATACGCAGTATTTT
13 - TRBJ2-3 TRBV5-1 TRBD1 CASGTGATDTQYF TGCGCCAGCGGTACAGGGGCGACAGATACGCAGTATTTT
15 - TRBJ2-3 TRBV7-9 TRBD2 CASSSLGTSTNTQYF TGTGCCAGCAGCTCGCTAGGGACTAGCACCAATACGCAGTATTTT
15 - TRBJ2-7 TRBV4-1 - CASSQEPSAGYEQYF TGCGCCAGCAGCCAAGAGCCATCCGCGGGCTACGAGCAGTACTTC
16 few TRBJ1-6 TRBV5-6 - CASSWGPGQSNSPLHF TGTGCCAGCAGCTGGGGCCCGGGACAAAGCAATTCACCCCTCCACTTT
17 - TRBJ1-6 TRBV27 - CASSSPDKSSYNSPLHF TGTGCCAGCAGTTCACCCGACAAGAGCTCCTATAATTCACCCCTCCACTTT
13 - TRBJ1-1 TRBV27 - CASSSSVNTEAFF TGTGCCAGCAGTTCGTCGGTGAACACTGAAGCTTTCTTT
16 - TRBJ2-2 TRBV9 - CASSPLSLAGPGELFF TGTGCCAGCAGCCCCTTGAGTCTAGCCGGCCCCGGGGAGCTGTTTTTT
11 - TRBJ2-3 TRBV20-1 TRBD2 CSARTSATQYF TGCAGTGCCCGGACTAGCGCTACGCAGTATTTT
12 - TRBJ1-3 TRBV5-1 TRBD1 CASSPQGDTIYF TGCGCCAGCAGTCCACAGGGGGACACCATATATTTT
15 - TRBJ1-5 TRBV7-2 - CASSLRAGTNQPQHF TGTGCCAGCAGCTTGAGGGCGGGGACCAATCAGCCCCAGCATTTT
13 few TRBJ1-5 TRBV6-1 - CASRFDRNQPQHF TGTGCCAGCCGCTTCGACAGGAATCAGCCCCAGCATTTT
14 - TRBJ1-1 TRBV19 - CASSVRGANTEAFF TGTGCCAGTAGTGTCCGGGGGGCGAACACTGAAGCTTTCTTT
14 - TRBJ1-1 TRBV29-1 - CSVEDGRTNTEAFF TGCAGCGTTGAAGATGGGCGAACGAACACTGAAGCTTTCTTT
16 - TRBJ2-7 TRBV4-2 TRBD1 CASSQDSGTGAYEQYF TGTGCCAGCAGCCAAGATTCAGGGACAGGGGCGTACGAGCAGTACTTC
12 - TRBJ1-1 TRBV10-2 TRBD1 CASHTTGTEAFF TGCGCCAGCCATACGACAGGGACTGAAGCTTTCTTT
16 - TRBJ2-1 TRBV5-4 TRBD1 CASSQAAGTGSGEQFF TGTGCCAGCAGCCAAGCTGCCGGGACAGGAAGTGGTGAGCAGTTCTTC
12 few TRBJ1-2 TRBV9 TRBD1 CASSGQGYGYTF TGTGCCAGCAGCGGACAGGGCTACGGCTACACCTTC
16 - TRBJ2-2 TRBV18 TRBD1 CASSLRQGSLTGELFF TGTGCCAGCTCGCTCAGACAGGGGTCCCTCACCGGGGAGCTGTTTTTT
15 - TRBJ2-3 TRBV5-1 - CASSLDGGQGDTQYF TGCGCCAGCAGCTTGGATGGTGGGCAGGGAGATACGCAGTATTTT
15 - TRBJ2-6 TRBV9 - CASSEQSSGANVLTF TGTGCCAGCAGCGAACAGAGCTCTGGGGCCAACGTCCTGACTTTC
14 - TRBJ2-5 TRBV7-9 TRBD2 CASTSSSGEETQYF TGTGCCAGCACGTCGAGCAGCGGGGAAGAGACCCAGTACTTC
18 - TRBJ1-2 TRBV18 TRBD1 CASSPPTTGGDSDYGYTF TGTGCCAGCTCACCACCGACGACAGGGGGCGATAGTGACTATGGCTACACCTTC